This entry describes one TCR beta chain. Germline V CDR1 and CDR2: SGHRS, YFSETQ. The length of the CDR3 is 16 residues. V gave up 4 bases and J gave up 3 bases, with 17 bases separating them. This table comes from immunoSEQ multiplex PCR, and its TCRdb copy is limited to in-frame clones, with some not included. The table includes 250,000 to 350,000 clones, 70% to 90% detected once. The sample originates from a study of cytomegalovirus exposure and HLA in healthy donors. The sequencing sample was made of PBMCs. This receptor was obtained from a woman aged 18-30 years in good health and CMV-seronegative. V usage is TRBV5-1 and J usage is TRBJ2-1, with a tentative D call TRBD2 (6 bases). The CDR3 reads CASSPVWGGDYNEQFF. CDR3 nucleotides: TGCGCCAGCAGCCCGGTGTGGGGCGGGGACTACAATGAGCAGTTCTTC.